The rows below give T cell receptor beta chains drawn from one sample of a study of cytomegalovirus exposure and HLA in healthy donors. Here immunoSEQ multiplex PCR was the method, and the copy in TCRdb shows in-frame clones only, minus some. Among about 85,000 clones listed, nearly 80% were seen once. The sample comprised PBMCs. Receptor source: a woman in her forties or fifties in good health and CMV-seropositive. Each CDR3 is given with its conserved first and last residue. D genes are given only for firm matches. Size values are once, few and many counts, or a class for expanded clones, and some rows have none.

J: TRBJ2-2; D: TRBD2; V: TRBV5-1; size: NA; CDR3: CASSLGTSGSPWTGELFF; DNA: TGCGCCAGCAGCTTGGGAACTAGCGGGAGCCCTTGGACCGGGGAGCTGTTTTTT
J: TRBJ2-7; D: NA; V: TRBV6-1; size: NA; CDR3: CASSGTGPLYEQYF; DNA: TGTGCCAGCAGTGGTACAGGGCCTTTATACGAGCAGTACTTC
J: TRBJ1-2; D: NA; V: TRBV5-5; size: NA; CDR3: CASSLVAGNYGYTF; DNA: TGTGCCAGCAGCTTGGTGGCGGGAAACTATGGCTACACCTTC
J: TRBJ1-2; D: NA; V: TRBV5-4; size: NA; CDR3: CASSTYTISNYGYTF; DNA: TGTGCCAGCAGCACATACACTATCTCTAACTATGGCTACACCTTC
J: TRBJ1-2; D: NA; V: TRBV4-1; size: NA; CDR3: CASSQDSGLGLTYGYTF; DNA: TGCGCCAGCAGCCAAGATAGCGGTCTCGGCTTAACCTATGGCTACACCTTC
J: TRBJ2-7; D: NA; V: TRBV5-6; size: NA; CDR3: CASSLPGGGDEQYF; DNA: TGTGCCAGCAGCTTGCCGGGGGGCGGCGACGAGCAGTACTTC
J: TRBJ2-4; D: TRBD2; V: TRBV2; size: NA; CDR3: CASSLGGSKNIQYF; DNA: TGTGCCAGCAGTTTGGGGGGGTCCAAAAACATTCAGTACTTC
J: TRBJ1-2; D: NA; V: TRBV11-3; size: few; CDR3: CASRAGQSGYTF; DNA: TGTGCCAGCAGGGCGGGGCAGAGCGGCTACACCTTC
J: TRBJ1-5; D: NA; V: TRBV5-1; size: NA; CDR3: CASSLGYGGSKDQPQHF; DNA: TGCGCCAGCAGCTTGGGCTACGGGGGAAGCAAAGATCAGCCCCAGCATTTT
J: TRBJ1-4; D: NA; V: TRBV9; size: once; CDR3: CASSVGTASNEKLFF; DNA: TGTGCCAGCAGCGTAGGGACAGCCTCAAATGAAAAACTGTTTTTT
J: TRBJ2-3; D: NA; V: TRBV7-2; size: NA; CDR3: CASSLTAAYWDTQYF; DNA: TGTGCCAGCAGCTTGACCGCGGCGTATTGGGATACGCAGTATTTT
J: TRBJ2-1; D: TRBD2; V: TRBV5-6; size: NA; CDR3: CASSLLAGPSYNEQFF; DNA: TGTGCCAGCAGCTTACTAGCGGGCCCCTCCTACAATGAGCAGTTCTTC
J: TRBJ1-1; D: NA; V: TRBV6-6; size: few; CDR3: CASSPADSFMNTEAFF; DNA: TGTGCCAGCAGCCCAGCGGACAGTTTTATGAACACTGAAGCTTTCTTT
J: TRBJ2-1; D: TRBD1; V: TRBV18; size: few; CDR3: CASAPSRGPYNEQFF; DNA: TGTGCCAGCGCTCCTTCCAGGGGGCCCTACAATGAGCAGTTCTTC
J: TRBJ1-3; D: NA; V: TRBV6-5; size: NA; CDR3: CASSVEAFSGNTIYF; DNA: TGTGCCAGCAGTGTGGAGGCATTCTCTGGAAACACCATATATTTT
J: TRBJ2-1; D: NA; V: TRBV5-4; size: NA; CDR3: CASSLGLERGNEQFF; DNA: TGTGCCAGCAGCTTGGGTCTGGAAAGGGGCAATGAGCAGTTCTTC
J: TRBJ2-5; D: TRBD2; V: TRBV4-1; size: NA; CDR3: CASSQGEGRETQYF; DNA: TGCGCCAGCAGCCAAGGGGAGGGCCGGGAGACCCAGTACTTC
J: TRBJ1-2; D: TRBD1; V: TRBV7-9; size: NA; CDR3: CASSTTGVRYGYTF; DNA: TGTGCCAGCAGCACCACAGGGGTTCGATATGGCTACACCTTC
J: TRBJ2-7; D: TRBD2; V: TRBV5-1; size: NA; CDR3: CASRGGLGLAPNEQYF; DNA: TGCGCCAGCCGGGGGGGGTTAGGACTAGCTCCCAACGAGCAGTACTTC
J: TRBJ2-7; D: TRBD2; V: TRBV6-5; size: NA; CDR3: CASSYPGLAGQYF; DNA: TGTGCCAGCAGTTACCCGGGACTAGCGGGGCAGTACTTC
J: TRBJ2-7; D: TRBD1; V: TRBV5-1; size: once; CDR3: CASSPAIGTGGEQYF; DNA: TGCGCCAGCAGCCCCGCTATTGGGACAGGGGGCGAGCAGTACTTC
J: TRBJ2-3; D: TRBD1; V: TRBV2; size: NA; CDR3: CASSRQGMPIDTQYF; DNA: TGTGCCAGCAGTCGACAGGGGATGCCAATAGATACGCAGTATTTT
J: TRBJ2-3; D: TRBD2; V: TRBV13; size: once; CDR3: CASSAGLARDTQYF; DNA: TGTGCCAGCAGCGCCGGACTAGCGAGGGATACGCAGTATTTT
J: TRBJ1-1; D: NA; V: TRBV29-1; size: few; CDR3: CSVDRLGNTEAFF; DNA: TGCAGCGTTGACAGGCTTGGGAACACTGAAGCTTTCTTT
J: TRBJ2-2; D: NA; V: TRBV7-3; size: NA; CDR3: CASSLSATRGTGELFF; DNA: TGTGCCAGCAGCTTAAGTGCGACTAGGGGAACCGGGGAGCTGTTTTTT
J: TRBJ1-5; D: NA; V: TRBV19; size: NA; CDR3: CASSPLGGLNNQPQHF; DNA: TGTGCCAGTAGTCCCCTCGGGGGGCTTAATAATCAGCCCCAGCATTTT
J: TRBJ2-1; D: TRBD2; V: TRBV18; size: NA; CDR3: CASSPLAGGEQFF; DNA: TGTGCCAGCTCACCGCTAGCGGGGGGAGAGCAGTTCTTC
J: TRBJ2-3; D: NA; V: TRBV7-9; size: NA; CDR3: CASSLALDTQYF; DNA: TGTGCCAGCAGCTTAGCACTAGATACGCAGTATTTT
J: TRBJ1-6; D: NA; V: TRBV27; size: NA; CDR3: CASSRRAEGSPLHF; DNA: TGTGCCAGCAGCAGACGAGCCGAGGGTTCACCCCTCCACTTT
J: TRBJ2-7; D: NA; V: TRBV11-2; size: once; CDR3: CASSFVTRGYEQYF; DNA: TGTGCCAGCAGCTTCGTAACCCGAGGGTACGAGCAGTACTTC
J: TRBJ1-2; D: TRBD1; V: TRBV7-9; size: once; CDR3: CSSRSSGQGRYGYTF; DNA: TGTTCCAGCAGATCATCCGGACAGGGAAGATATGGCTACACCTTC
J: TRBJ2-7; D: NA; V: TRBV19; size: NA; CDR3: CASSLSSWEIAYEQYF; DNA: TGTGCCAGTAGTCTATCCTCGTGGGAGATAGCCTACGAGCAGTACTTC
J: TRBJ1-6; D: NA; V: TRBV5-1; size: few; CDR3: CASSTGTIGASSPLHF; DNA: TGCGCCAGCAGCACTGGGACAATAGGAGCTAGTTCACCCCTCCACTTT
J: TRBJ1-6; D: TRBD1; V: TRBV30; size: NA; CDR3: CACLPGQGNSYNSPLHF; DNA: TGTGCCTGTCTACCGGGACAGGGTAACTCCTATAATTCACCCCTCCACTTT
J: TRBJ2-3; D: NA; V: TRBV21-1; size: NA; CDR3: CASSLTGRSGRWTDTQYF; DNA: TGTGCCAGCAGCCTGACAGGGAGGAGTGGAAGATGGACAGATACGCAGTATTTT
J: TRBJ2-7; D: TRBD2; V: TRBV7-9; size: few; CDR3: CASSLALGTSAIREQYF; DNA: TGTGCCAGCAGCTTAGCCCTGGGGACTAGCGCAATACGGGAGCAGTACTTC
J: TRBJ2-7; D: NA; V: TRBV5-1; size: NA; CDR3: CASSLDGISPMQQYF; DNA: TGCGCCAGCAGCTTAGACGGGATCAGCCCTATGCAGCAGTACTTC
J: TRBJ1-1; D: TRBD1; V: TRBV5-4; size: NA; CDR3: CASSLGRQGSPNTEAFF; DNA: TGTGCCAGCAGCTTGGGCCGACAGGGCTCCCCGAACACTGAAGCTTTCTTT
J: TRBJ2-7; D: NA; V: TRBV27; size: NA; CDR3: CASSLGFPQPPISYEQYF; DNA: TGTGCCAGCAGTTTAGGGTTCCCACAGCCACCTATATCCTACGAGCAGTACTTC
J: TRBJ1-1; D: NA; V: TRBV2; size: NA; CDR3: CASSETQEVRREAFF; DNA: TGTGCCAGCAGTGAAACACAAGAGGTTCGACGTGAAGCTTTCTTT
J: TRBJ2-1; D: TRBD2; V: TRBV2; size: NA; CDR3: CASSLLAGGGNEQFF; DNA: TGTGCCAGCAGCTTACTAGCGGGGGGGGGCAATGAGCAGTTCTTC
J: TRBJ1-4; D: TRBD1; V: TRBV2; size: NA; CDR3: CASGGQGAYEKLFF; DNA: TGTGCCAGCGGGGGACAGGGGGCGTATGAAAAACTGTTTTTT
J: TRBJ1-2; D: NA; V: TRBV12-5; size: once; CDR3: CASGSAVNYGYTF; DNA: TGTGCTAGTGGTTCGGCGGTTAACTATGGCTACACCTTC
J: TRBJ2-2; D: NA; V: TRBV9; size: NA; CDR3: CASSVTLDTGELFF; DNA: TGTGCCAGCAGCGTGACTTTAGACACCGGGGAGCTGTTTTTT
J: TRBJ1-4; D: TRBD1; V: TRBV11-2; size: NA; CDR3: CASSARQGGNEKLFF; DNA: TGTGCCAGCAGCGCCCGACAGGGTGGTAATGAAAAACTGTTTTTT
J: TRBJ2-3; D: NA; V: TRBV15; size: NA; CDR3: CATSRESGDTQYF; DNA: TGTGCCACCAGCAGAGAATCGGGGGATACGCAGTATTTT
J: TRBJ1-1; D: NA; V: TRBV27; size: NA; CDR3: CASSLSPFTSMNTEAFF; DNA: TGTGCCAGCAGCTTATCTCCATTTACGAGCATGAACACTGAAGCTTTCTTT
J: TRBJ2-7; D: NA; V: TRBV2; size: few; CDR3: CASKRVEASYEQYF; DNA: TGTGCCAGCAAGAGGGTTGAGGCCTCCTACGAGCAGTACTTC
J: TRBJ2-1; D: NA; V: TRBV25-1; size: NA; CDR3: CASRSSGLYNEQFF; DNA: TGTGCCAGCAGAAGTAGCGGACTGTACAATGAGCAGTTCTTC
J: TRBJ2-7; D: TRBD2; V: TRBV19; size: NA; CDR3: CASSIPGTSPEQYF; DNA: TGTGCCAGTAGTATACCCGGGACTAGTCCCGAGCAGTACTTC
J: TRBJ2-2; D: NA; V: TRBV6-1; size: NA; CDR3: CASSDRDTGELFF; DNA: TGTGCCAGCAGTGACAGGGACACCGGGGAGCTGTTTTTT
J: TRBJ1-1; D: NA; V: TRBV9; size: few; CDR3: CASSVATRDLEKEREAFF; DNA: TGTGCCAGCAGCGTAGCTACGAGGGATTTAGAGAAGGAACGGGAAGCTTTCTTT
J: TRBJ2-5; D: TRBD2; V: TRBV6-5; size: NA; CDR3: CASTPSGGVRETQYF; DNA: TGTGCCAGCACTCCCAGCGGGGGGGTCCGAGAGACCCAGTACTTC
J: TRBJ2-5; D: NA; V: TRBV27; size: NA; CDR3: CASSFLGRETQYF; DNA: TGTGCCAGCAGTTTTCTGGGGCGGGAGACCCAGTACTTC
J: TRBJ2-2; D: NA; V: TRBV6-9; size: NA; CDR3: CASSYSVREVIGELFF; DNA: TGTGCCAGCAGTTATTCTGTCAGGGAGGTGATCGGGGAGCTGTTTTTT
J: TRBJ1-3; D: NA; V: TRBV4-1; size: NA; CDR3: CASSQFLYNSGNTIYF; DNA: TGCGCCAGCAGCCAATTCCTTTATAACTCTGGAAACACCATATATTTT
J: TRBJ2-7; D: NA; V: TRBV2; size: NA; CDR3: CASPGGASSYEQYF; DNA: TGTGCCAGCCCTGGAGGGGCGAGCTCCTACGAGCAGTACTTC
J: TRBJ2-6; D: NA; V: TRBV7-9; size: NA; CDR3: CASSAAVGGSSGANVLTF; DNA: TGTGCCAGCAGCGCGGCGGTCGGGGGTTCGTCTGGGGCCAACGTCCTGACTTTC
J: TRBJ2-1; D: NA; V: TRBV6-1; size: few; CDR3: CASNEERIYNEQFF; DNA: TGTGCCAGCAACGAGGAGCGGATCTACAATGAGCAGTTCTTC
J: TRBJ1-2; D: TRBD1; V: TRBV11-2; size: few; CDR3: CASSPSRDRRGYGYTF; DNA: TGTGCCAGCAGCCCCTCCAGGGACAGGAGAGGGTATGGCTACACCTTC